The 30 T cell receptor beta chains in this list originate from one sample, sequenced in a study of graft-versus-host responses after intestinal transplantation. The data were produced by immunoSEQ multiplex PCR, yet TCRdb's version contains in-frame clones alone and is incomplete. Seen here are over 80,000 clones, roughly 83% observed once, and the top ten hold 1.4% to 1.5%. The specimen was PBMCs, collected 255 days after intestinal transplant. The receptors were gathered from a human patient who received an intestinal transplant, so some T cells may come from the graft donor.

The J gene is TRBJ2-1, the V gene TRBV7-9; 8 nucleotides match TRBD2. Germline lookup yields CDR1 SEHNR and CDR2 FQNEAQ (reference sequence). The CDR3 length is 15 residues. Unmatched junction bases numbered 9, after V lost 3 bases and J lost 8 bases. The CDR3 loop is CASSLPGGAQDEQFF. CDR3 sequence (DNA): TGTGCCAGCAGCTTGCCCGGGGGGGCACAGGATGAGCAGTTCTTC.

The rearrangement uses TRBV28 and TRBJ1-3, with D possibly TRBD1 on 5 matching bases. Germline CDR1 and CDR2: MDHEN and SYDVKM. Trimming took 6 bases from V and 5 from J, leaving 17 bases between them. This CDR3 spans 15 amino acids. CDR3 in DNA: TGTGCCAGCAGCCGGAGGTGGGGGTTGCGAAACACCATATATTTT. As protein: CASSRRWGLRNTIYF.

V gene TRBV5-6 combines with J gene TRBJ2-5; D is unclear. This CDR3 has 15 amino acids. Looked up from germline, CDR1 is SGHDT and CDR2 is YYEEEE. With 1 base removed from V and 4 bases from J, the gap between germline ends came to 14 bases. In DNA form, the CDR3 reads TGTGCCAGCAGCTTGTTCATGGGTTTGGGAGAGACCCAGTACTTC. Translated: CASSLFMGLGETQYF.

The rearrangement links TRBV19 to TRBJ1-6, with a tentative D call TRBD1 (5 bases). CDR1 LNHDA and CDR2 SQIVND come from the germline V gene (reference sequence). Trimming removed 5 bases from V and 7 bases from J, with 12 bases in between. This CDR3 has 14 amino acids. This CDR3 is CASSSDSDNSPLHF. DNA for the CDR3: TGTGCCAGTAGTTCAGACAGTGACAATTCACCCCTCCACTTT.

V usage is TRBV6-5 and J usage is TRBJ1-4; D uncertain. The germline V and J ends were trimmed by 0 bases and 4 bases, with 12 bases remaining between them. Germline CDR1 is MNHEY and CDR2 is SVGAGI. The CDR3 spans 16 residues. The CDR3 protein is CASSYSRGAGNEKLFF. CDR3 DNA sequence: TGTGCCAGCAGTTACTCACGGGGAGCGGGTAATGAAAAACTGTTTTTT.

The gene calls are TRBV5-1 and TRBJ1-1; D remains unclear. The V end lost 0 bases, the J end lost 4 bases, and 7 bases lay between the germline ends. This CDR3 is built from 13 residues. The germline gives CDR1 SGHRS, CDR2 YFSETQ. The CDR3 nucleotides are TGCGCCAGCAGCTTGGCGGGATCCACTGAAGCTTTCTTT. It translates to CASSLAGSTEAFF.

This chain connects TRBV6-1 to TRBJ1-1; possible D gene TRBD1, 6 bases. Trimming pared 1 base from V and 4 bases from J, leaving 7 bases between. The CDR3 is 13 amino acids. Germline-derived CDR1 and CDR2 are MNHNS and SASEGT. CDR3 in amino acids: CASSEEGGTEAFF. The CDR3 region has the DNA TGTGCCAGCAGTGAAGAAGGGGGCACTGAAGCTTTCTTT.

The chain recombines TRBV29-1 with TRBJ1-2; TRBD1 matches at 7 bases. After removal of 3 bases from V and 4 bases from J, the junction contained 8 bases not matched to a gene. This CDR3 has 14 amino acids. Per the germline V gene, CDR1 is SQVTM and CDR2 is ANQGSEA. CDR3 region: CSVDQVRGSYGYTF. The CDR3, as DNA: TGCAGCGTTGACCAGGTCAGGGGGTCCTATGGCTACACCTTC.

The genes are TRBV28 and TRBJ1-5, with 10 nucleotides matching TRBD1. Trimming at V came to 11 bases and at J to 6 bases, leaving 10 bases not matched to a gene. The CDR3 loop spans 14 amino acids. The germline CDR1 and CDR2 sequences are MDHEN and SYDVKM. The CDR3 loop reads CAGKGTGVGQPQHF. As DNA, the CDR3 is TGTGCCGGTAAAGGGACAGGGGTCGGTCAGCCCCAGCATTTT.

The chain is built from TRBV6-5 and TRBJ1-3, with unresolved D. The length of the CDR3 is 15 residues. Germline V gives CDR1 MNHEY, CDR2 SVGAGI. Trimming removed 2 bases at V and 0 bases at J, with 8 bases between. CDR3 DNA sequence: TGTGCCAGCAGTTACGACGTCGGCTCTGGAAACACCATATATTTT. Residues: CASSYDVGSGNTIYF.

Comments on this clone: The identical CDR3 is also encoded by other nucleotide sequences in the sample. This sequence joins TRBV9 and TRBJ1-3, with TRBD1 matching 7 bases. The CDR3 runs to 15 residues. V shed 0 bases, J shed 0 bases, and the junction held 0 bases outside the gene matches. Germline CDR1 SGDLS, CDR2 YYNGEE. The CDR3: CASSVGDSSGNTIYF. DNA for the CDR3: TGTGCCAGCAGCGTAGGGGACAGCTCTGGAAACACCATATATTTT.

This clone is termed medium-sized. The V call is TRBV6-6, the J call TRBJ1-2, with D perhaps matching TRBD1 (6 bases). The V and J ends lost 6 bases and 5 bases respectively, with 13 bases between them. This CDR3 is 13 amino acids long. The V gene's germline CDR1 is MNHNY and CDR2 SVGAGI (reference sequence). The DNA of the CDR3 is TGTGCCAGCAGATCGAAGGGGGTTTATGGCTACACCTTC. This codes for CASRSKGVYGYTF.

This chain uses TRBV4-1 with TRBJ2-7, with D hard to call. Germline V gene lookup returns CDR1 MGHRA and CDR2 YSYEKL. V lost 1 base to trimming and J lost 4 bases, with 8 bases between them. The length of the CDR3 is 13 residues. The DNA of the CDR3 is TGCGCCAGCAGCCAAGTGTCAGAGTACGAGCAGTACTTC. Amino acid sequence: CASSQVSEYEQYF.

This chain joins TRBV18 and TRBJ1-4; D remains unclear. CDR3 length: 14 residues. Trimming took off 5 bases at V and 8 bases at J, with 15 bases between the two ends. Germline V CDR1 and CDR2: KGHSH, LQKENI. The CDR3 loop reads CASSAGQQDEKLFF. The CDR3 nucleotides are TGTGCCAGCTCAGCCGGGCAGCAGGACGAAAAACTGTTTTTT.

This rearrangement joins TRBV2 to TRBJ2-3, with 7 bases matching TRBD1. Germline CDR1 and CDR2: SNHLY and FYNNEI. Trimming took 1 base from V and 3 from J; bases not matched to a gene: 4. The CDR3 covers 15 residues. The CDR3 spells CASSEGQGVTDTQYF. CDR3 sequence (DNA): TGTGCCAGCAGTGAAGGACAGGGAGTTACAGATACGCAGTATTTT.

This chain joins TRBV9 and TRBJ1-6; D is possibly TRBD1 (5 bases). Germline V gene sequence: CDR1 SGDLS, CDR2 YYNGEE. V shed 7 bases and J shed 6 bases, with 17 bases lying between them. There are 15 residues in the CDR3. Here the CDR3 DNA reads TGTGCCAGCGGGGACTCCAATAGGGCTAATTCACCCCTCCACTTT. Residues: CASGDSNRANSPLHF.

The V and J genes are TRBV30 and TRBJ1-2; the D is unclear. Germline V gene data show CDR1 as GTSNPN and CDR2 as SVGIG (reference sequence). V was pared by 5 bases and J by 2 bases, with 15 bases between. There are 14 residues in the CDR3. The CDR3 protein is CAWDTLLGNYGYTF. In DNA form, the CDR3 reads TGTGCCTGGGATACCCTACTGGGGAACTATGGCTACACCTTC.

This clone appeared a few times. V gene TRBV28 combines with J gene TRBJ2-7, with 13 bases that match TRBD2. Germline V gene data show CDR1 as MDHEN and CDR2 as SYDVKM. This CDR3 is built from 16 residues. J lost 7 bases, V lost 5 bases, and 11 bases had no gene match. The CDR3 is CASSLPGTSGVREQYF. The CDR3 coding sequence is TGTGCCAGCAGTCTCCCCGGGACTAGCGGGGTAAGGGAGCAGTACTTC.

V is TRBV29-1 and J is TRBJ2-3, with TRBD2 matching over 7 bases. Unmatched junction bases numbered 3, after V lost 6 bases and J lost 6 bases. This CDR3 is built from 11 residues. CDR1 and CDR2 from the germline V gene are SQVTM and ANQGSEA. The CDR3 bases are TGCAGCGTGCGGGGGATGGATACGCAGTATTTT. It specifies CSVRGMDTQYF.

The chain carries TRBV28 and TRBJ2-7; D tentatively fits TRBD1 or TRBD2 (5 bases each). Trimming left V 5 bases short and J 3 bases short, with 11 bases between. In germline, CDR1 is MDHEN, CDR2 SYDVKM. The CDR3 is 13 residues long. For the CDR3, the DNA is TGTGCCAGCAGTCCGGGACGGAACTACGAGCAGTACTTC. Its protein is CASSPGRNYEQYF.

The V and J genes are TRBV11-2 and TRBJ2-3, with D unresolved. This CDR3 is built from 14 residues. Trimming removed 3 bases from V and 2 bases from J, with 9 bases in between. CDR1 is SGHAT and CDR2 is FQNNGV in the germline V gene. The CDR3 loop reads CASSLYVPTDTQYF. Written as DNA, the CDR3 is TGTGCCAGCAGCTTGTACGTCCCCACAGATACGCAGTATTTT. Based on the CDR3 plus reference TRBV11-2 and TRBJ2-3, the full variable domain is EAGVAQSPRYKIIEKRQSVAFWCNPISGHATLYWYQQILGQGPKLLIQFQNNGVVDDSQLPKDRFSAERLKGVDSTLKIQPAKLEDSAVYLCASSLYVPTDTQYFGPGTRLTVL.

The V and J genes are TRBV6-5 and TRBJ2-3, with TRBD2 matching 12 bases. Germline V CDR1 and CDR2: MNHEY, SVGAGI. CDR3 length: 16 residues. Losses at the gene ends were 0 bases for V and 5 bases for J; bases not matched to a gene: 3. The CDR3 spells CASSYSTSGRLDTQYF. The CDR3 bases are TGTGCCAGCAGTTACTCGACTAGCGGGAGACTAGATACGCAGTATTTT.

J is TRBJ1-2 and V is TRBV19; D uncertain. The V gene lost 2 bases and the J gene lost 2 bases, with 12 bases spanning the gap. Per germline, CDR1 LNHDA and CDR2 SQIVND (reference sequence). The CDR3 runs 15 residues. The CDR3: CASSILPAGNYGYTF. CDR3 DNA: TGTGCCAGTAGTATACTCCCGGCGGGGAACTATGGCTACACCTTC.

V usage is TRBV27 and J usage is TRBJ1-6; a weak D match, TRBD1 (5 bases). The CDR3 is 15 amino acids. Trimming pared 5 bases from V and 10 bases from J, leaving 18 bases between. Germline V gene sequence: CDR1 MNHEY, CDR2 SMNVEV (reference sequence). CDR3 in amino acids: CASSETMGPYSPLHF. The CDR3 coding sequence is TGTGCCAGCAGTGAAACGATGGGGCCATACTCACCCCTCCACTTT.

The chain employs TRBV11-2 and TRBJ2-7; a weak D match, TRBD2 (6 bases). Germline assignment: CDR1 SGHAT and CDR2 FQNNGV. This CDR3 is built from 12 residues. V was clipped by 5 bases and J by 3 bases, with 8 bases between them. CDR3 DNA sequence: TGTGCCAGCAGCGGGGAGGACTACGAGCAGTACTTC. This gives the protein CASSGEDYEQYF.

This clone showed up just a few times. V gene TRBV5-1 combines with J gene TRBJ2-1; D remains ambiguous. V was clipped by 0 bases and J by 3 bases, with 10 bases between them. The CDR3 loop spans 15 amino acids. From germline, CDR1 is SGHRS and CDR2 YFSETQ. CDR3 protein: CASSLDEVYYNEQFF. CDR3 bases: TGCGCCAGCAGCTTGGACGAGGTCTACTACAATGAGCAGTTCTTC.

The chain couples TRBV11-2 to TRBJ2-5; TRBD2 aligns across 11 bases. The J segment lost 1 base and the V segment lost 0 bases, leaving 10 bases of the junction unmatched. The CDR3 sequence is 19 residues long. CDR1 and CDR2 from the germline V gene are SGHAT and FQNNGV. CDR3 protein: CASSLDSRLAGGTQETQYF. CDR3 DNA sequence: TGTGCCAGCAGCTTAGATTCGCGGCTAGCGGGGGGCACCCAAGAGACCCAGTACTTC.

The gene calls are TRBV7-6 and TRBJ2-7; no clear D gene. The V end was cut by 5 bases, the J end by 0 bases, with 8 bases between. Germline values: CDR1 SGHVS, CDR2 FNYEAQ. This CDR3 has 13 amino acids. CDR3 residues: CASSPRSSYEQYF. In DNA, the CDR3 is TGTGCCAGCAGCCCCCGCTCCTCCTACGAGCAGTACTTC.

V is TRBV18 and J is TRBJ2-2; D is perhaps TRBD1 (5 bases). From germline, CDR1 is KGHSH and CDR2 LQKENI. This CDR3 is built from 15 residues. Trimming took off 4 bases at V and 2 bases at J, with 11 bases between the two ends. The CDR3 nucleotides read TGTGCCAGCTCACTCGAACAGGTTAACACCGGGGAGCTGTTTTTT. Amino acids: CASSLEQVNTGELFF.

V and J are TRBV7-9 and TRBJ1-2, with 7 bases matching TRBD1. The V gene's germline CDR1 is SEHNR and CDR2 FQNEAQ (reference sequence). V shed 8 bases and J 2 bases; nucleotides not matched to a gene: 11. The CDR3 extends over 15 amino acids. The CDR3 nucleotides read TGTGCCAGCGGCCTTTCGACAGGGCGCAACTATGGCTACACCTTC. This gives the protein CASGLSTGRNYGYTF.